This TCR beta chain was captured by sequencing in a study of blood T cell repertoires in COVID-19. How the authors handled the data: Amplification of reference gene primers provided the estimated nucleated cell counts. Repertoires were generated with immunoSEQ multiplex PCR, while TCRdb's copy carries only in-frame clones and drops some. V and J calls and clone size follow that table, whereas D and trimming were derived from the DNA. The top ten clones hold about 1.6% of a sample with hundreds of thousands of clones, around 84% of them seen once. The CDR3 totals 16 residues. Germline trimming cut 4 bases from V and 9 bases from J; bases unmatched to any gene: 13. The germline V gene encodes CDR1 SEHNR and CDR2 FQNEAQ (reference sequence).

The TCR originated in a woman in her forties or fifties who had recovered from COVID-19. The material sequenced was PBMCs or T cells enriched from blood (not recorded which). The V gene is TRBV7-9, the J gene TRBJ1-5, with 9 bases lining up with TRBD1. CDR3 residues: CASSSATGGKMGPQHF. CDR3 DNA sequence: TGTGCCAGCAGCTCGGCTACAGGGGGCAAGATGGGGCCCCAGCATTTT. The full variable domain, completed using reference TRBV7-9 and TRBJ1-5, is DTGVSQNPRHKITKRGQNVTFRCDPISEHNRLYWYRQTLGQGPEFLTYFQNEAQLEKSRLLSDRFSAERPKGSFSTLEIQRTEQGDSAMYLCASSSATGGKMGPQHFGDGTRLSIL.